This TCR beta chain was profiled in a study of cytomegalovirus exposure and HLA in healthy donors. Donors likely had unrecorded immune exposures despite being nominally healthy when sampled. The PCR contained 60 Vbeta and 13 Jbeta primers. As handled by the study authors: Per a later analysis, the number of unique TCR beta chains was roughly 87 million, of which 9 million to 14 million were shared. TCRdb keeps only in-frame clones here, not all; method: immunoSEQ multiplex PCR. That table is the source of V, J and clone size, and D and trimming were worked out from the DNA. In the table there are some 74,000 clones, around three quarters of which are singletons. General study findings and limits: Most TCRs appeared rarely, but some public TCRs recurred in many donors. Evidence from a later analysis indicated that most CMV-associated TCR beta chains looked HLA-restricted.

The CDR3 has 14 amino acids. Germline assignment: CDR1 LNHDA and CDR2 SQIVND (reference sequence). Trimming left V 4 bases short and J 7 bases short, with 16 bases between. For this clone: Its antigen is still unknown.

The sample was PBMCs. V is TRBV19 and J is TRBJ2-5, with D perhaps TRBD1 (5 bases). This receptor was taken from a male donor in good health and CMV-seronegative. The CDR3 bases are TGTGCCAGTAGTACCGCCGGGCGGCAGGGGACCCAGTACTTC. Protein: CASSTAGRQGTQYF. The whole variable domain, remainder taken from reference TRBV19 and TRBJ2-5, is DGGITQSPKYLFRKEGQNVTLSCEQNLNHDAMYWYRQDPGQGLRLIYYSQIVNDFQKGDIAEGYSVSREKKESFPLTVTSAQKNPTAFYLCASSTAGRQGTQYFGPGTRLLVL.